These 25 T cell receptor beta chains were sequenced from one sample in a study of blood T cell repertoires in COVID-19. The table came from immunoSEQ multiplex PCR; TCRdb's copy has only in-frame clones and leaves some out. Here the sample spans approximately 300,000 clones, 70% to 90% being singletons. The specimen was peripheral blood. These receptors all come from a woman aged 50 to 60 with COVID-19, enrolled during active disease.

CDR3 sequence: CASSFTTTGHGYTF. The CDR3 DNA reads TGTGCCAGCAGTTTCACCACGACAGGGCATGGCTACACCTTC. The chain has TRBV27 and TRBJ1-2; 7 nucleotides match TRBD1. Looked up from germline, CDR1 is MNHEY and CDR2 is SMNVEV (reference sequence). V shed 3 bases, J shed 6 bases, and the junction held 7 bases outside the gene matches. This CDR3 has 14 residues.

This chain uses TRBV10-1 with TRBJ2-3; TRBD2 agrees at 7 bases. V lost 2 bases and J lost 5; bases outside the gene matches: 7. The CDR3 runs 15 residues. Germline loops: CDR1 WNHNN, CDR2 SYGVQD (reference sequence). The CDR3 loop reads CASSELSGGGDTQYF. DNA for the CDR3: TGCGCCAGCAGTGAGCTGTCGGGAGGTGGAGATACGCAGTATTTT.

This chain joins TRBV7-9 and TRBJ2-1; the match to TRBD2 covers 9 bases. The trim removed 1 base at V and 2 bases at J, leaving 9 bases unmatched. Germline CDR1 reads SEHNR; CDR2 reads FQNEAQ (reference sequence). The CDR3 has 18 residues. This CDR3 is CASSLGGSREGPYNEQFF. The CDR3 region has the DNA TGTGCCAGCAGCTTAGGGGGGTCGCGGGAGGGACCCTACAATGAGCAGTTCTTC.

In this sample, this clone turned up once. CDR3 in amino acids: CASSAPSGRSYNEQFF. CDR3 nucleotides: TGTGCCAGCAGCGCCCCTAGCGGTAGATCCTACAATGAGCAGTTCTTC. This chain links TRBV9 with TRBJ2-1; 7 nucleotides line up with TRBD2. The germline V gene has CDR1 SGDLS and CDR2 YYNGEE. The CDR3 contains 16 residues. Germline trimming cut 3 bases from V and 1 base from J; bases unmatched to any gene: 7.

The chain links TRBV4-1 to TRBJ2-7, with 9 bases matching TRBD1. Losses at the gene ends were 1 base for V and 1 base for J; bases not matched to a gene: 8. CDR1 and CDR2 from the germline V gene are MGHRA and YSYEKL. This CDR3 contains 17 residues. CDR3: CASSQGRRTGESYEQYF. The DNA for the CDR3 is TGCGCCAGCAGCCAAGGGCGCAGGACAGGGGAATCCTACGAGCAGTACTTC.

This clone showed up just once. The chain employs TRBV18 and TRBJ1-5, with D possibly TRBD1 on 5 matching bases. CDR1 and CDR2 from the germline V gene are KGHSH and LQKENI. The V end was cut by 6 bases, the J end by 0 bases, with 12 bases between. The CDR3 is 15 residues long. As DNA, the CDR3 is TGTGCCAGCTCCCCCTCCAGGGATAGCAATCAGCCCCAGCATTTT. Its protein product is CASSPSRDSNQPQHF.

A few counts support this clone. One end of the junction is discordant with germline, which a read error may explain. V and J are TRBV9 and TRBJ1-1; 9 bases agree with TRBD1. Germline CDR1 and CDR2: SGDLS and YYNGEE. This CDR3 is built from 13 residues. CDR3 region: CASSGTGQGEVFF. The CDR3 nucleotides are TGTGCCAGCAGCGGGACGGGACAGGGTGAAGTTTTCTTT.

This rearrangement joins TRBV19 to TRBJ1-6; 7 positions agree with TRBD1. The germline V gene has CDR1 LNHDA and CDR2 SQIVND (reference sequence). V dropped 5 bases and J dropped 10; count of bases not matched to a gene: 11. The CDR3 has 15 amino acids. CDR3 bases: TGTGCCAGTAGTCCACGGACAGGAGGGGGCTCACCCCTCCACTTT. Its protein is CASSPRTGGGSPLHF. Based on the CDR3 plus reference TRBV19 and TRBJ1-6, the full variable domain is DGGITQSPKYLFRKEGQNVTLSCEQNLNHDAMYWYRQDPGQGLRLIYYSQIVNDFQKGDIAEGYSVSREKKESFPLTVTSAQKNPTAFYLCASSPRTGGGSPLHFGNGTRLTVT.

The chain is built from TRBV9 and TRBJ2-1; TRBD2 matches 8 bases. CDR1 is SGDLS and CDR2 is YYNGEE in the germline V gene. V lost 6 bases and J lost 7; bases outside the gene matches: 9. The CDR3 is made up of 14 amino acids. The chain's CDR3 is CASTLGLDGNEQFF. In DNA form, the CDR3 reads TGTGCCAGCACCCTGGGACTAGATGGGAATGAGCAGTTCTTC. Filled out from reference TRBV9 and TRBJ2-1, the complete variable domain reads DSGVTQTPKHLITATGQRVTLRCSPRSGDLSVYWYQQSLDQGLQFLIQYYNGEERAKGNILERFSAQQFPDLHSELNLSSLELGDSALYFCASTLGLDGNEQFFGPGTRLTVL.

The chain joins TRBV15 to TRBJ1-2, with TRBD1 matching 8 bases. J lost 11 bases, V lost 3 bases, and 14 bases had no gene match. Germline V lookup: CDR1 LNHNV, CDR2 YYDKDF (reference sequence). This CDR3 region has 15 residues. The DNA for the CDR3 is TGTGCCACCAGCAGGGCCGGGACAGGCGTCTCTATTTACACCTTC. Translating gives CATSRAGTGVSIYTF.

The J gene is TRBJ1-4, the V gene TRBV24-1; 7 nucleotides align to TRBD1. This CDR3 region has 15 residues. Germline loops: CDR1 KGHDR, CDR2 SFDVKD. Trimming cost V 5 bases and J 2 bases; bases outside gene matches: 4. CDR3 DNA sequence: TGTGCCACCAGTGTGAGACAGGGCACTAATGAAAAACTGTTTTTT. This translates into CATSVRQGTNEKLFF.

The rearrangement uses TRBV30 and TRBJ1-2; 10 bases match TRBD1. CDR1 is GTSNPN, CDR2 SVGIG, per germline (reference sequence). The junction had 10 bases not matched to a gene; V was cut back by 3 bases and J by 6 bases. The length of the CDR3 is 15 residues. In nucleotides, the CDR3 is TGTGCCTGGAGGGGGGGACAGGGGCGAGTTGATGGCTACACCTTC. Its translation is CAWRGGQGRVDGYTF.

This clone occurred once. The J gene is TRBJ2-1, the V gene TRBV29-1; 12 bases line up with TRBD2. Germline V gene sequence: CDR1 SQVTM, CDR2 ANQGSEA. This CDR3 region has 15 residues. After removal of 5 bases from V and 6 bases from J, the junction contained 8 bases not matched to a gene. The CDR3 DNA reads as TGCAGCGTTCGAGGACTAGCGGGATGGGGCAATGAGCAGTTCTTC. Translating it yields CSVRGLAGWGNEQFF.

The chain combines TRBV25-1 with TRBJ1-1, with 8 bases that match TRBD1. The V gene's germline CDR1 is MGHDK and CDR2 SYGVNS. The V gene end was trimmed by 7 bases and the J gene end by 1 base; junction bases not matched to a gene: 8. The CDR3 has 15 residues. CDR3 sequence reads: CASMVAGGPNTEAFF. CDR3 bases: TGTGCCAGCATGGTCGCAGGGGGCCCGAACACTGAAGCTTTCTTT.

This clone was picked up one time. The chain uses TRBV3-1 (or the pseudogene TRBV3-2) and TRBJ2-1; a possible D gene is TRBD1 (5 bases). V was pared by 1 base and J by 5 bases, with 9 bases between. The CDR3 totals 14 residues. The germline CDR1 and CDR2 sequences are LGHDT and YNNKEL (reference sequence). The CDR3 DNA is TGTGCCAGCAGCCAAGCAGGGTCCCACAATGAGCAGTTCTTC. It translates to CASSQAGSHNEQFF.

The J gene is TRBJ2-1, the V gene TRBV5-6, with TRBD2 matching over 10 bases. CDR1 SGHDT and CDR2 YYEEEE come from the germline V gene. V lost 4 bases to trimming and J lost 6 bases; unmatched junction nucleotides: 10. This CDR3 spans 16 amino acids. The CDR3 DNA sequence: TGTGCCAGCAGCGGGCTAGCGGGAGCGATTGGCAATGAGCAGTTCTTC. Amino acids: CASSGLAGAIGNEQFF.

This clone was seen a few times. This chain uses TRBV7-9 with TRBJ2-5, with D perhaps matching TRBD2 (5 bases). The CDR3 runs 12 residues. V gave up 5 bases and J gave up 9 bases, with 13 bases separating them. The germline CDR1 and CDR2 sequences are SEHNR and FQNEAQ (reference sequence). As DNA, the CDR3 is TGTGCCAGCAGCGTCGGGGAGAGGGCCCAGTACTTC. It codes for CASSVGERAQYF.

The V gene is TRBV12-5, the J gene TRBJ1-5, with a possible D match to TRBD1 (5 bases). Germline assignment: CDR1 LGHNT and CDR2 FRNRAP. This CDR3 has 18 residues. The V end lost 0 bases, the J end lost 2 bases, and 17 bases lay between the germline ends. The CDR3 spells CASGLVGQSLIGNQPQHF. CDR3 DNA: TGTGCTAGTGGTTTGGTGGGGCAGTCCCTAATCGGCAATCAGCCCCAGCATTTT.

The V gene is TRBV7-9, the J gene TRBJ1-2, with TRBD1 matching over 10 bases. Per the germline V gene, CDR1 is SEHNR and CDR2 is FQNEAQ (reference sequence). V gave up 5 bases and J gave up 3 bases; unmatched junction bases: 3. CDR3 length: 14 residues. The CDR3 region has the DNA TGTGCCAGCAGCCGGGACAGGGGTGACTATGGCTACACCTTC. Residues: CASSRDRGDYGYTF.

The chain has TRBV19 and TRBJ1-3; unclear D gene. CDR1 and CDR2 (germline): LNHDA, SQIVND (reference sequence). Trimming stripped 5 bases from V and 1 base from J, with 18 bases between. The CDR3 contains 17 residues. CDR3 nucleotides: TGTGCCAGTAGTCCCCCGGGTCGAGGTTTATCTGGAAACACCATATATTTT. Encoded protein: CASSPPGRGLSGNTIYF.

CDR3: CASSDRDRGLTEAFF. CDR3 bases: TGTGCCAGCAGTGACCGGGACAGGGGGCTCACTGAAGCTTTCTTT. The genes are TRBV6-1 and TRBJ1-1; the match to TRBD1 covers 12 bases. CDR3 size: 15 residues. Losses at the gene ends were 3 bases for V and 4 bases for J; bases not matched to a gene: 3. The V gene's germline CDR1 is MNHNS and CDR2 SASEGT.

Points on this clone: The junction shows a germline mismatch at one end, possibly a read error. The rearrangement uses TRBV7-7 and TRBJ2-5, with 14 bases matching TRBD2. Germline-derived CDR1 and CDR2 are SSHAT and FNYEAQ (reference sequence). This CDR3 is built from 17 residues. The CDR3 coding sequence is TGTGCTAGCAGCTTAGGACTAGCGGGAGGCCACCAAGAGACCCAGTACTTC. Protein sequence: CASSLGLAGGHQETQYF. The full variable domain, completed using reference TRBV7-7 and TRBJ2-5, is GAGVSQSPRYKVTKRGQDVTLRCDPISSHATLYWYQQALGQGPEFLTYFNYEAQPDKSGLPSDRFSAERPEGSISTLTIQRTEQRDSAMYRCASSLGLAGGHQETQYFGPGTRLLVL.

This chain connects TRBV3-1 (or the pseudogene TRBV3-2) to TRBJ1-5; D not certain. V shed 6 bases and J shed 2 bases, with 11 bases lying between them. Germline V gene lookup returns CDR1 LGHDT and CDR2 YNNKEL (reference sequence). The CDR3 length is 14 residues. CDR3 sequence (DNA): TGTGCCAGCAGTCAAACAGTGGGCAATCAGCCCCAGCATTTT. Amino acid sequence: CASSQTVGNQPQHF.

This chain connects TRBV19 to TRBJ2-1; 14 bases agree with TRBD2. Germline V lookup: CDR1 LNHDA, CDR2 SQIVND (reference sequence). The J segment lost 0 bases and the V segment lost 6 bases, leaving 4 bases of the junction unmatched. The CDR3 consists of 17 residues. The chain's CDR3 is CASSGTSGRDSYNEQFF. CDR3 DNA sequence: TGTGCCAGTAGCGGGACTAGCGGGAGAGACTCCTACAATGAGCAGTTCTTC.

The rearrangement joins TRBV28 to TRBJ1-1; the D gene is possibly TRBD1 (6 bases). V dropped 8 bases and J dropped 7 bases, with 14 bases sitting between them. Germline CDR1 MDHEN, CDR2 SYDVKM. The CDR3 runs to 12 residues. The CDR3 sequence is CASGTFRFEAFF. For the CDR3, the DNA is TGTGCCAGCGGGACATTCAGGTTTGAAGCTTTCTTT.